A single sample is the source of the 6 T cell receptor beta chains below, sequenced in a study of naive and memory T cell subsets. Four PCR rounds used nested alpha and beta constant region primers plus the SP2 primer. TCRdb reprocessed the 5' RACE reads via MiXCR and lists one record per CDR3 protein. The sample contains roughly 48,000 distinct CDR3 sequences, approximately 4.5% of which appear only once. TCR cDNA received a 3' ligated oligonucleotide that carried a UMI. The receptors come from a female donor in good health.

The chain links TRBV5-4 to TRBJ1-6, with 9 bases fitting TRBD1. V shed 2 bases and J 5 bases; nucleotides not matched to a gene: 5. This CDR3 has 16 residues. In germline, CDR1 is SGHNT, CDR2 YYREEE (reference sequence). The CDR3 sequence: CASSFDRGNNNSPLHF. As DNA, the CDR3 is TGTGCCAGCAGCTTCGACAGGGGGAACAATAATTCACCCCTCCACTTT.

There are many counts of this clonotype. The chain couples TRBV6-1 to TRBJ2-1; the D gene is possibly TRBD1 (5 bases). Germline CDR1 is MNHNS and CDR2 is SASEGT. Trimming removed 3 bases at V and 6 bases at J, with 9 bases between. The CDR3 has 13 amino acids. The CDR3 loop reads CASSDRTGNEQFF. Here the CDR3 DNA reads TGTGCCAGCAGTGACAGAACAGGCAATGAGCAGTTCTTC.

This clonotype was seen ten or more times. V usage is TRBV4-3 and J usage is TRBJ2-1; D unresolved. CDR1 is LGHNA and CDR2 is YSLEER in the germline V gene. Trimming took 4 bases from V and 7 from J, leaving 14 bases between them. This CDR3 contains 14 residues. CDR3 bases: TGCGCCAGCAGCCCAGAGACTTGGCGGAATGAGCAGTTCTTC. This encodes CASSPETWRNEQFF.

The chain employs TRBV12-3 or TRBV12-4 and TRBJ1-1; unclear D gene. V shed 2 bases and J shed 4 bases, with 5 bases lying between them. This CDR3 contains 12 residues. CDR3 in DNA: TGTGCCAGCAGTTTAAGAACCACTGAAGCTTTCTTT. This translates into CASSLRTTEAFF.

This clonotype has only a few counts. V usage is TRBV6-5 and J usage is TRBJ2-5; 10 positions match TRBD2. V lost 2 bases to trimming and J lost 1 base; unmatched junction nucleotides: 7. The germline CDR1 and CDR2 sequences are MNHEY and SVGAGI. The CDR3 totals 17 residues. CDR3 nucleotides: TGTGCCAGCAGTTACGGATGGACTAGCGGAACCCAAGAGACCCAGTACTTC. It translates to CASSYGWTSGTQETQYF.

This clonotype was detected many times. V gene TRBV19 combines with J gene TRBJ1-2; tentatively, D is TRBD1 (5 bases). The CDR3 covers 12 residues. V was cut by 5 bases and J by 6 bases, with 10 bases left in between. Germline V lookup: CDR1 LNHDA, CDR2 SQIVND (reference sequence). The CDR3 spells CASSSGLDGYTF. The CDR3, as DNA: TGTGCCAGTAGTTCGGGACTTGATGGCTACACCTTC.